Included here is one TCR beta chain sequence, with context. Patients in Seattle were enrolled during active infection, then followed longitudinally. These data are taken from a study of blood T cell repertoires in COVID-19. Study overall: Samples of COVID-19 (acute and convalescent) were obtained from the United States, Italy and Spain. Sample material is recorded as cDNA or gDNA derived from T cells, B-cell-depleted T cells, or PBMCs.

The CDR3 has 15 amino acids. The V gene lost 5 bases and the J gene lost 0 bases, with 11 bases spanning the gap. The germline gives CDR1 SGHTA, CDR2 FQGTGA. Generated by immunoSEQ multiplex PCR, the TCRdb table keeps only in-frame clones and is missing some. This table holds about 68,000 clones, less than 95% found once. Material for sequencing was peripheral blood. The TCR comes from a man aged 50-60 years with COVID-19, enrolled during active disease. This chain connects TRBV7-3 to TRBJ2-1; D may be TRBD2 (5 bases). CDR3 sequence (DNA): TGTGCCAGCAGCCCGAGCGGAGACTCCTACAATGAGCAGTTCTTC. The encoded protein is CASSPSGDSYNEQFF.